This T cell receptor beta chain comes out of a study of blood T cell repertoires in COVID-19. Looking at the study overall: From T cells, B-cell-depleted T cells, or PBMCs came the material, which was cDNA or gDNA.

Sequencing used immunoSEQ multiplex PCR; TCRdb keeps in-frame clones, though not all of them. The sample has more than 300,000 clones; 86% are singletons. The CDR3 spans 12 residues. V gave up 1 base and J gave up 4 bases, with 6 bases separating them. The germline gives CDR1 SGDLS, CDR2 YYNGEE. The sample comprised peripheral blood. The chain carries TRBV9 and TRBJ2-7, with a weak D call TRBD1 (6 bases). The source of this sequence is a woman in her forties or fifties with acute or convalescent COVID-19. The CDR3 nucleotides read TGTGCCAGCAGCGTACAGGGGTACGAGCAGTACTTC. Protein: CASSVQGYEQYF.